Below, one T cell receptor beta chain is given with its context. Its antigen is not yet known. Base qualities are not at hand, and no much larger clone is one base apart. This record belongs to a study of cytomegalovirus exposure and HLA in healthy donors (dated by TCRdb to 2016 to 2017). Some background on the complete study: According to an earlier analysis of 450 to 650 of the donors, some 180 million T cells yielded some 120 million unique TCR beta sequences and 276 Gb of sequence data. An early release covering roughly 640 HLA-typed donors comprised 300 to 350 gigabases of sequencing data and approximately 85 million unique TCR sequences. Among the roughly 370 genotyped donors, about 85% belonged to the genetic ancestry cluster associated with self-reported Caucasian donors. The study aimed to test whether cataloging public T cell receptors could reveal signatures of past pathogen exposure. The T cell repertoires of 550 to 850 subjects were profiled by immunosequencing and related to cytomegalovirus serostatus. A separate validation cohort of more than 100 different subjects was used in addition to the roughly 700-subject first cohort. The study combined high-throughput TCR immunosequencing, statistical association of individual TCRs with disease status, and machine learning to predict cytomegalovirus infection status. A later analysis re-examined previously published TCR beta repertoires from 610 or so donors and added high-resolution HLA genotyping to investigate patterns of TCR occurrence. In the later analysis, no new phenotypic data were used to find candidate immune exposures; instead, reliance was placed on TCR beta sequences and their occurrence across donors. An earlier analysis of 587 of the donors used high-throughput TCR beta sequencing to judge whether each TCR beta V gene segment behaved as functional or pseudogenic. Donor age, sex, ethnicity and CMV serostatus were compiled together with the repertoire data. In a later genetic analysis, genome-wide SNP genotypes for about 65% of the roughly 700 donors were used, and that subset was treated as a discovery cohort. Every discovery cohort repertoire had been produced on one sequencing platform. Class I and class II HLA loci were covered by the typing at four-digit resolution. The number of typed donors differed by locus: about 620-640 for A, B, C, DRB1 and DQB1; 500 to 550 for DQA1; roughly 600 for DPA1; and roughly 450 for DPB1. Because of strong linkage in the cohort, roughly five DR-DQ haplotypes were treated as single units for association and clustering. Among almost 400 genotyped donors of the cohort, an average of about 240,000 unique TCR beta nucleotide sequences were sequenced per donor, roughly 18% of them non-productive. Findings and caveats that apply to the study as a whole: In this cohort, only TCR beta chains were sequenced, and detectable features were limited by the absence of alpha or paired-chain data. According to the authors, the approach could potentially be generalized to other disease states and immunological phenotypes. The classifier was reported to diagnose cytomegalovirus status with high specificity and sensitivity in both the original and validation cohorts. Correlated functional status among segregating V segments might reflect linkage disequilibrium, but an unknown experimental factor could not be ruled out. The study listed approximately 160 TCR beta chains as associated with cytomegalovirus. Some IMGT-functional V segments, including TRBV6-2 and TRBV6-3, could not be distinguished by the 87-base-pair reads and were therefore excluded. Sequencing depth was assumed to be roughly uniform across donors in the presence/absence analyses, though that assumption may not hold. Most TCR sequences were seen in very few donors, while some public TCRs were found in many individuals. CMV serostatus was the only immune exposure information available for the cohort. An association between a missense DCLRE1C variant and V-gene and J-gene trimming of TCR beta chains was found in a later genetic analysis and replicated in an independent cohort. A later analysis reported that several top co-occurrence clusters appeared linked to parvovirus B19, influenza, CMV and Epstein-Barr virus. In a later genetic analysis, fewer N-insertions in productive TCRs were reported among donors in an Asian-associated ancestry cluster than the roughly 670-donor mean. A few of the identified cytomegalovirus-associated TCR beta chains were confirmed in vitro to be specific for cytomegalovirus antigens. Strong co-occurrence of HLA alleles, especially DR and DQ, made assigning TCR associations to individual alleles difficult. In a later analysis, HLA-associated TCR beta chains showed more clonal expansion and lower generation probabilities than non-associated chains that were equally common. Most CMV-associated TCR beta chains appeared to be HLA-restricted in a later analysis, and the HLA associations seemed to be driven largely by CMV exposure. The sequencing pipeline was judged likely to have produced a cluster of highly shared sequence variants as a technical artifact. In a later analysis, the rate of TCR association differed among HLA loci, with DRB1 alleles having the most associated TCRs and HLA-C alleles having the fewest. Specific HLA alleles were associated with 18,000 or so TCR beta sequences at a false discovery rate of 0.05 in a later analysis. Because counts were too low, some 17 rarely observed V segments, including chromosome 9 orphons, were excluded from the earlier analysis of 587 of the donors. In an earlier analysis of approximately 590 of the donors, most TCR beta V segments appeared in productive rearrangements about 87% or about 30% of the time, broadly matching IMGT annotations. Because HLA typing was unavailable for some donors at each locus, only the typed subset was used in association tests. A further reported finding was that TCR beta sequences accurately predicted the HLA-A and HLA-B alleles for most subjects in the first cohort.

Taken from the germline V gene, the CDR1 and CDR2 loops are SGDLS and YYNGEE. The CDR3 measures 14 amino acids from cysteine to phenylalanine. This entry keeps only the CDR3 DNA: 42 bases, framed from base 1. V sheds 7 bases and J sheds 4 bases, leaving 17 bases between their ends. The cohort was made up of 500 to 850 healthy bone marrow donors. All cohort members were sampled while nominally healthy, although unrecorded immune exposures were likely present. The donor was CMV seronegative and was included in the group of approximately 350 seronegative cohort members. A peripheral blood sample was collected from each donor, and TCR beta sequencing was performed on peripheral blood mononuclear cells. The Qiagen DNeasy Blood Extraction Kit was used to extract genomic DNA from the blood cell samples. Libraries were prepared through the immunoSEQ multiplex PCR assay. A mixture of 60 forward primers for TCR Vbeta segments and 13 reverse primers for TCR Jbeta segments was used in the multiplex PCR. Amplification of the CDR3 region of rearranged TCR beta genes was performed with a multiplex PCR assay on genomic DNA. On the Illumina HiSeq System, the amplified TCR beta libraries were sequenced as 87-base-pair reads. For the original study's pipeline: A later analysis tallied roughly 78 million unique TCR beta chains across the approximately 670 repertoires, and approximately 9.9 million of those chains were shared by two or more donors. To remove PCR and sequencing errors, raw reads were error-corrected and collapsed into unique sequences using a nearest-neighbor algorithm that merged closely related sequences. Alignment of CDR3 sequences to IMGT reference sequences was used to assign V, D and J gene segments. For a sequence to be retained, at least a six-nucleotide match to both a V gene segment and a J gene segment was required. Rearrangements were classified as productive when the CDR3 lacked stop codons and remained in frame with V and J, and all other rearrangements were classified as non-productive. CDR3 was defined by IMGT convention, running from the second conserved V-encoded cysteine to the conserved J-encoded phenylalanine. In an earlier analysis of around 540 of the donors, sequences lacking an unambiguous match to a single V gene segment were excluded. In an earlier analysis of several hundred of the donors, V segments were called functional above 56.7% productive rearrangements and were called segregating when the between-donor standard deviation exceeded 5%. A statistical classification framework was developed to diagnose cytomegalovirus status using the catalog of TCR beta chain sequences. In a later analysis, V and J genes were assigned by comparing TCR nucleotide sequences against IMGT/GENE-DB human TR gene sequences. The TCRdist pipeline was used in a later analysis to assign CDR3 sequences and most-parsimonious VDJ recombination scenarios. In a later analysis, each TCR beta chain was defined by its CDR3 amino acid sequence together with its V-gene family, and reads without a unique V-gene family were excluded. A later analysis removed several hundred highly shared, low-generation-probability nucleotide sequences to deal with suspected cross-contamination and a sequencing artifact. In a later analysis, a clonal expansion index was calculated for each public chain from normalized within-repertoire ranks of inferred template counts. In a later analysis, generation probabilities were computed with a VDJ recombination model fitted to out-of-frame rearrangements, and the resulting probabilities were checked against IGoR. Hypergeometric tests were used in a later analysis to score TCR-TCR, TCR-HLA and TCR-CMV co-occurrence, with a repertoire-size bias correction applied to the TCR pairs. False discovery rates were estimated in a later analysis by permuting HLA or CMV assignments 20 times. In a later analysis, co-occurring TCRs were grouped using DBSCAN, with TCRdist sequence similarity added in when clustering inside HLA-allele-positive subsets. Co-occurrence clustering excluded repertoires with fewer than 30,000 or more than 120,000 public chains, plus five with anomalous nucleotide sharing. Not all clones reach the TCRdb copy of this immuneACCESS table, which keeps in-frame sequences only. Checked studies attribute under half of the gap to unresolved V genes and leave the rest unexplained. V and J calls and clone size are as listed in that table; D and trimming were resolved from the DNA. This sample gives 140,000 to 150,000 clones in total; 60% to 75% of them show up just once. The ten top clones hold 7% of the sample.

Material: PBMCs. The rearrangement combines TRBV9 with TRBJ1-2; the D gene is not confidently resolved. This TCR came from a man aged 25 to 40 in good health and CMV-seronegative. The encoded CDR3 is CASGPIPQAYGYTF. The nucleotides are TGTGCCAGCGGTCCTATACCCCAAGCCTATGGCTACACCTTC.